This entry concerns a single T cell receptor beta chain. What it binds is not known. Germline V gene lookup returns CDR1 SGHTA and CDR2 FQGNSA. This CDR3 is 12 amino acids long. Trimming left V 1 base short and J 5 bases short, with 5 bases between. This record comes from a study of T cell responses to AZD1222 COVID-19 vaccine. Sequenced by immunoSEQ multiplex PCR; TCRdb stores in-frame clones only, minus some. This table holds around 97,000 clones, roughly nine tenths found once. Regarding the study as a whole: Among those given AZD1222, only five to seven were seropositive at baseline. Targets within unmutated variant regions were reportedly found for nearly half of spike-specific TCRs. Repertoire sampling occurred only after the peak T cell response. Among the donors, most were white British and more were female, and clonal diversity was possibly underestimated.

The source was peripheral blood, collected on day 0 of AZD1222 vaccination. The TCR originated in an adult in good health. The rearrangement joins TRBV7-2 to TRBJ2-5; D remains unclear. This CDR3 is CASSLGVETQYF. The CDR3 DNA follows: TGTGCCAGCAGCTTAGGTGTGGAGACCCAGTACTTC.